This TCR beta chain was profiled in a study of cytomegalovirus exposure and HLA in healthy donors listed by TCRdb under 2017. Context from the whole study: An earlier analysis of about 560 of the donors reported around 280 Gb of sequence data and 95 million to 120 million unique TCR beta sequences obtained from about 170 million T cells. An early release covering some 640 HLA-typed donors comprised about 290 gigabases of sequencing data and about 90 million unique TCR sequences. Among the approximately 420 genotyped donors, under 90% belonged to the genetic ancestry cluster associated with self-reported Caucasian donors. The study aimed to test whether signatures of past pathogen exposure could be identified by cataloging public T cell receptors. The T cell repertoires of 666 subjects were profiled by immunosequencing and related to cytomegalovirus serostatus. A separate validation cohort of about 110 different subjects was used in addition to the roughly 620-subject first cohort. To predict cytomegalovirus infection status, the study combined high-throughput TCR immunosequencing, statistical association of individual TCRs with disease status, and machine learning. A later analysis re-examined previously published TCR beta repertoires from hundreds of donors and added high-resolution HLA genotyping to investigate patterns of TCR occurrence. In the later analysis, no new phenotypic data were used to find candidate immune exposures; instead, reliance was placed on TCR beta sequences and their occurrence across donors. An earlier analysis of approximately 500 of the donors applied high-throughput TCR beta sequencing to assess whether each TCR beta V gene segment acted as functional or pseudogenic. Donor age, sex, ethnicity and CMV serostatus were collected together with the repertoire data. Genome-wide SNP genotypes for about 55% of the 666 donors were used in a later genetic analysis, which treated that subset as a discovery cohort. All discovery cohort repertoires had been generated on a single sequencing platform. HLA typing included class I and class II loci at four-digit resolution. The number of typed donors differed by locus: 629-630 for A, B, C, DRB1 and DQB1; 522 for DQA1; around 580 for DPA1; and 400 to 480 for DPB1. Because of strong linkage in the cohort, a few DR-DQ haplotypes were treated as single units for association and clustering. Among almost 400 genotyped donors of the cohort, an average of approximately 230,000 unique TCR beta nucleotide sequences were sequenced per donor, around a sixth of them non-productive.

Notes on this clone: Its antigen remains unidentified. No base qualities exist here, and no much larger clone lies one base off it.

Library method: the immunoSEQ multiplex PCR assay. The multiplex PCR relied on a mix of 60 forward primers for TCR Vbeta segments and 13 reverse primers for TCR Jbeta segments. The CDR3 region of rearranged TCR beta genes was amplified from genomic DNA by a multiplex PCR assay. On the Illumina HiSeq System, the amplified TCR beta libraries were sequenced as 87-base-pair reads. Per the authors' processing: In a later analysis, tens of millions of unique TCR beta chains were counted across the 650 to 750 repertoires, and approximately 11 million of these chains were shared by at least two donors. Raw reads were error-corrected and collapsed into unique sequences by a nearest-neighbor algorithm in which closely related sequences were merged to remove PCR and sequencing errors. V, D and J gene segments were assigned by aligning CDR3 sequences to IMGT reference sequences. For a sequence to be retained, a match of at least six nucleotides was required to both a V gene segment and a J gene segment. Rearrangements were called productive when the CDR3 lacked stop codons and stayed in frame with V and J; all others were non-productive. CDR3 was defined by IMGT convention, running from the second conserved V-encoded cysteine to the conserved J-encoded phenylalanine. The earlier analysis of some 580 of the donors excluded any sequence lacking an unambiguous match to a single V gene segment. In an earlier analysis of several hundred of the donors, V segments were called functional above 56.7% productive rearrangements and were called segregating when the between-donor standard deviation exceeded 5%. A statistical classification framework was built for diagnosing cytomegalovirus status from the catalog of TCR beta chain sequences. V and J gene assignment, in a later analysis, came from comparing TCR nucleotide sequences with IMGT/GENE-DB human TR gene sequences. The TCRdist pipeline was used in a later analysis to assign CDR3 sequences and most-parsimonious VDJ recombination scenarios. In a later analysis, each TCR beta chain was defined by its CDR3 amino acid sequence together with its V-gene family, and reads lacking a unique V-gene family were excluded. To address suspected cross-contamination and a sequencing artifact, a later analysis removed approximately 590 highly shared, low-generation-probability nucleotide sequences. A later analysis calculated a clonal expansion index for each public chain from normalized within-repertoire ranks of inferred template counts. A later analysis computed generation probabilities with a VDJ recombination model fitted to out-of-frame rearrangements, and checked the results against IGoR. Hypergeometric tests were used in a later analysis to score TCR-TCR, TCR-HLA and TCR-CMV co-occurrence, with a repertoire-size bias correction applied to the TCR pairs. False discovery rates were estimated in a later analysis by permuting HLA or CMV assignments 20 times. In a later analysis, co-occurring TCRs were grouped with DBSCAN, and TCRdist sequence similarity was added when clustering was performed within HLA-allele-positive subsets. Repertoires with fewer than 30,000 or more than 120,000 public chains were left out of co-occurrence clustering, as were roughly five repertoires with anomalous nucleotide sharing. TCRdb carries this immuneACCESS record with in-frame sequences only. Its versions omit some clonotypes, under half of them owing to an unresolved V gene in the studies checked, with the rest unexplained. V and J calls and clone size are copied from that table; D and trimming were computed from the DNA. This sample is represented by 90,000 to 120,000 clones; roughly 85% of them were singletons. The ten top clones hold 3.1% of the sample.

In total, roughly 670 healthy bone marrow donors made up the cohort. At the time of sampling, every cohort member was nominally healthy, though immune exposures that went unrecorded were likely present. The donor tested CMV seronegative and was one of the 352 seronegative cohort members. Each donor provided a peripheral blood sample, and peripheral blood mononuclear cells were used for TCR beta sequencing. The Qiagen DNeasy Blood Extraction Kit was used to extract genomic DNA from the blood cell samples. What the work shows at the level of the full study, not this receptor alone: A later analysis associated 15,000 to 20,000 TCR beta sequences with specific HLA alleles at a false discovery rate of 0.05. In an earlier analysis of approximately 590 of the donors, most TCR beta V segments appeared in productive rearrangements about 90% or about 30% of the time, broadly matching IMGT annotations. This cohort had only TCR beta chains sequenced, and the lack of alpha or paired-chain data limited which features could be detected. The classifier was reported to diagnose cytomegalovirus status with high specificity and sensitivity in both the original cohort and the validation cohort. The study listed 150 to 200 TCR beta chains as associated with cytomegalovirus. According to a later analysis, most CMV-associated TCR beta chains appeared to be HLA-restricted, and the HLA associations seemed to be driven largely by CMV exposure. A group of highly shared sequence variants was considered likely to be a technical artifact of the sequencing pipeline. Presence/absence analyses assumed roughly uniform sequencing depth across donors, an assumption that may not hold. An association between a missense DCLRE1C variant and V-gene and J-gene trimming of TCR beta chains was found in a later genetic analysis and replicated in an independent cohort. According to a later analysis, TCR association rates differed among HLA loci, with DRB1 alleles showing the most associated TCRs and HLA-C alleles showing the fewest. Strong co-occurrence of HLA alleles, especially DR and DQ, made assigning TCR associations to individual alleles difficult. A few of the identified cytomegalovirus-associated TCR beta chains were confirmed in vitro to be specific for cytomegalovirus antigens. A later analysis reported that several top co-occurrence clusters appeared linked to parvovirus B19, influenza, CMV and Epstein-Barr virus. In a later analysis, HLA-associated TCR beta chains were found to be more clonally expanded and to have lower generation probabilities than equally common non-associated chains. According to a later genetic analysis, donors in an Asian-associated ancestry cluster had fewer N-insertions in productive TCRs than the approximately 670-donor mean. HLA typing was unavailable for some donors at each locus, so association tests used only the typed subset. While some public TCRs were present in many individuals, most TCR sequences turned up only very rarely across donors. The earlier analysis of 587 of the donors excluded 15 to 20 rarely observed V segments, including chromosome 9 orphons, because counts were too low. The only immune exposure information available for the cohort was CMV serostatus. The authors suggested that the approach could potentially be generalized to other disease states and immunological phenotypes. Linkage disequilibrium might explain the correlated functional status among segregating V segments, but an unknown experimental factor could not be ruled out. A further reported finding was that TCR beta sequences accurately predicted the HLA-A and HLA-B alleles for most subjects in the first cohort.

The sample comprised PBMCs. This receptor was identified in a middle-aged woman in good health and CMV-seronegative.

The CDR3 is CASSPGGSGNTIYF. The sequenced DNA is TGTGCCAGCTCACCCGGGGGCTCTGGAAACACCATATATTTT. The chain is assembled from TRBV18 and TRBJ1-3, and perhaps TRBD1 as D gene, on 5 matching bases. V is pared back by 3 bases and J by 0 bases, with 6 bases lying between the germline termini. The CDR3 numbers 14 residues from cysteine through phenylalanine. The kept DNA is CDR3 alone, 42 bases in frame from the first base. CDR1 and CDR2, looked up from the germline V gene, are KGHSH and LQKENI.